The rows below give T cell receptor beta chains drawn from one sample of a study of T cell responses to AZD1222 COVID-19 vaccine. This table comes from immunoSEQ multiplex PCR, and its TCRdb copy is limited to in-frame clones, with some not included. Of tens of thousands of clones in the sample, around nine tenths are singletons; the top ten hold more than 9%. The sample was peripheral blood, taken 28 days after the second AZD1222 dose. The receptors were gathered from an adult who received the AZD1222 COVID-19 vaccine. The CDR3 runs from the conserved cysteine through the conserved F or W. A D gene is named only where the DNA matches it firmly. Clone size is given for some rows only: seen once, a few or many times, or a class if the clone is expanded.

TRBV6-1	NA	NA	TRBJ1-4	TGTGCCAGCAGTGAAGACAGTCCTAATGAAAAACTGTTTTTT	CASSEDSPNEKLFF
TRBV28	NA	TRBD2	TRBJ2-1	TGTGCCAGCAGTCCGCGGGGGAGCTCCTACAATGAGCAGTTCTTC	CASSPRGSSYNEQFF
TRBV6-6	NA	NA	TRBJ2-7	TGTGCCAGCAGTTACGAGCTCCTTGGGGTTTACGAGCAGTACTTC	CASSYELLGVYEQYF
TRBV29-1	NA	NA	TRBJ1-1	TGCAGCGCCAAGACAGTTGAAGCTTTCTTT	CSAKTVEAFF
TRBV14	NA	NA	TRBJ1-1	TGTGCCAGCAGCCAGGGCAGGGTCCCTGAAGCTTTCTTT	CASSQGRVPEAFF
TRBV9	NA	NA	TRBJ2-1	TGTGCCAGCAGCGTAGAAACGGGTGATGGGTGGGATGAGCAGTTCTTC	CASSVETGDGWDEQFF
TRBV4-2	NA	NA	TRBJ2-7	TGTGCCAGCAGTCTTAGCGGAACTCCCTACGAGCAGTACTTC	CASSLSGTPYEQYF
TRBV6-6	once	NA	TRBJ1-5	TGTGCCAGCAGCCAACCCGACACATCCAATCAGCCCCAGCATTTT	CASSQPDTSNQPQHF
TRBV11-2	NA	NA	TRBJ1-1	TGTGCCAGCAGCTCGATTGGGACTGAAGCTTTCTTT	CASSSIGTEAFF
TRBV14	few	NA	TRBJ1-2	TGTGCCAGCAGCCAAGCTAAGCGAGGTGGCTACACCTTC	CASSQAKRGGYTF
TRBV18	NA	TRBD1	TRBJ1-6	TGTGCCAGCTCACCGACAGGGCCCCAAGCCCTCCACTTT	CASSPTGPQALHF
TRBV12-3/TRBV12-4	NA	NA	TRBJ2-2	TGTGCCAGCAGTGTTTACACCGGGGAGCTGTTTTTT	CASSVYTGELFF
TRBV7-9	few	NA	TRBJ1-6	TGTGCCAGCAGCTTAGCGGGGGCAGGTTTAGCTTCACCCCTCCACTTT	CASSLAGAGLASPLHF
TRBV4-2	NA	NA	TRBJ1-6	TGTGCCAGCAGCCAAAACGGAGGGTCCTCCTATAATTCACCCCTCCACTTT	CASSQNGGSSYNSPLHF
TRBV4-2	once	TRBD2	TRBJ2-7	TGTGCCAGCAGCCAGGGGACTAGCGGGAGGAGCGAGCAGTACTTC	CASSQGTSGRSEQYF
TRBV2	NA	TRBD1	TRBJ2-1	TGTGCCAGCAGTGGACCGGGACAGGTAACCAATGAGCAGTTCTTC	CASSGPGQVTNEQFF
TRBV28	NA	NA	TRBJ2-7	TGTGCCAGCAGTTTCGGGGAACGCTCCTACGAGCAGTACTTC	CASSFGERSYEQYF
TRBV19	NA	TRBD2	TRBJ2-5	TGTGCCAGTAGTAGGCCAGCGGGAGGGGAGGAGACCCAGTACTTC	CASSRPAGGEETQYF
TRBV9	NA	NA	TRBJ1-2	TGTGCCAGGTACAGGGAACAACCGTTTAACTATGGCTACACCTTC	CARYREQPFNYGYTF
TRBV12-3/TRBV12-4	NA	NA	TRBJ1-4	TGTGCCAGCAGCCCCGGTGGGGGACTGTTTTTT	CASSPGGGLFF
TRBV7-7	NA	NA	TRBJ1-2	TGTGCTAGCAGCTTAATGCCCAAGGGTAACTATGGCTACACCTTC	CASSLMPKGNYGYTF
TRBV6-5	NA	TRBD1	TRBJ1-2	TGTGCCAGCAGTTACTTCGTGGGACAGGGAAACTATGGCTACACCTTC	CASSYFVGQGNYGYTF
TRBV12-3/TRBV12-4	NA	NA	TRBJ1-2	TGTGCCAGCAGTTTGTCGGGGGTAGGCTACACCTTC	CASSLSGVGYTF
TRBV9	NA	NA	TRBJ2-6	TGTGCCAGCAGCGCCCGGACAATGGCTGGGGCCAACGTCCTGACTTTC	CASSARTMAGANVLTF
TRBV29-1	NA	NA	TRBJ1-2	TGCAGCGGTTGGGCCCCGGACTATGGCTACACCTTC	CSGWAPDYGYTF
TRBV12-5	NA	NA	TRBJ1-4	TGTGCTAGTGGTTTGGTATTTCACCGGGGGTCTCCAACTAATGAAAAACTGTTTTTT	CASGLVFHRGSPTNEKLFF
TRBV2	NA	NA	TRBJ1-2	TGTGCCAGCATCAGACAGACCCACTATGGCTACACCTTC	CASIRQTHYGYTF
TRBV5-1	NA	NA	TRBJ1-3	TGCGCCAGCAGCCAGAGCACAGGGACTGGAAACACCATATATTTT	CASSQSTGTGNTIYF
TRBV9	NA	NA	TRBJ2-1	TGTGCCAGCAGCGTAGGCCCAGACCAACAGGGCTACAATGAGCAGTTCTTC	CASSVGPDQQGYNEQFF
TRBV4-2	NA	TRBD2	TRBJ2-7	TGTGCCAGCAGCCAACTAGCGGGGGACTCCTACGAGCAGTACTTC	CASSQLAGDSYEQYF
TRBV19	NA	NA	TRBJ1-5	TGTGCCAGTAGTACTACAGGGTTCGGTCAGCCCCAGCATTTT	CASSTTGFGQPQHF
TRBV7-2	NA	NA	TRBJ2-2	TGTGCCAGCAGCTTTAAGAACACCGGGGAGCTGTTTTTT	CASSFKNTGELFF
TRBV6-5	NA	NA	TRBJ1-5	TGTGCCAGCAGTTACGTTGAGGGCCAGCCCCAGCATTTT	CASSYVEGQPQHF
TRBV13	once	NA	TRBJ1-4	TGTGCCAGCAGCTTTGGGGGGGCTCGGAATGAAAAACTGTTTTTT	CASSFGGARNEKLFF
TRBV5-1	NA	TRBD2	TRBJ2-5	TGCGCCAGCAGTCCCAGCGGGACGGAGACCCAGTACTTC	CASSPSGTETQYF
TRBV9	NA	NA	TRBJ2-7	TGTGCCAGCAGCGTAGCCCCCGAGAGCTCCTACGAGCAGTACTTC	CASSVAPESSYEQYF
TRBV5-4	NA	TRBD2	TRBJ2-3	TGTGCCAGCAGCTTTGCTAGCGGGACTAGGGATACGCAGTATTTT	CASSFASGTRDTQYF
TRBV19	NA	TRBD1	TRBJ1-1	TGTGCCAGTAGACGGGACAGGGGAAAAGCTTTCTTT	CASRRDRGKAFF
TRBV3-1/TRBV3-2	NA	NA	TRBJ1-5	TGTGCCAGCAGCGGACCGAGGAGTCAAGCCCAGCATTTT	CASSGPRSQAQHF
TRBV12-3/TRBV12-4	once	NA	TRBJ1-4	TGTGCCAGCACCCTGGGGAGGAATGAAAAACTGTTTTTT	CASTLGRNEKLFF
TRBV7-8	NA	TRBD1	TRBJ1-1	TGTGCCAGCAGCTTAGAGAAGGGGGCCGTGTTTGAAGCTTTCTTT	CASSLEKGAVFEAFF